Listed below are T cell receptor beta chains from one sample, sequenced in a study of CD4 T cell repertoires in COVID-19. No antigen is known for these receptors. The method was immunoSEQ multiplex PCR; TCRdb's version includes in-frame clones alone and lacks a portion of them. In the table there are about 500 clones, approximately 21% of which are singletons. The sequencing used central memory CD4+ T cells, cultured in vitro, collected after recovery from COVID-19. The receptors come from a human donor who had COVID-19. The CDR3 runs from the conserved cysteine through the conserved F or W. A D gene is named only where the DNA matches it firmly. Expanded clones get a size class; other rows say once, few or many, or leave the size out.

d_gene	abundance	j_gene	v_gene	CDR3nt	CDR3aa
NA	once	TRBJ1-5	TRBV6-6	TGTGCCAGCAGTCCCCTAGGCAAGGCTGGCAATCAGCCCCAGCATTTT	CASSPLGKAGNQPQHF
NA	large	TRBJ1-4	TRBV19	TGTGCCAGTAGTGGGCTGCAGGGGAGTGAAAAACTGTTTTTT	CASSGLQGSEKLFF
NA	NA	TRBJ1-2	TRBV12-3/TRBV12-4	TGTGCCAGCCGTCAGGCTCCCTATGGCTACACCTTC	CASRQAPYGYTF
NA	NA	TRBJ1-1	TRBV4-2	TGTGCCAGCAGCCAAGATGGATCTAGGGGTGGAACTGAAGCTTTCTTT	CASSQDGSRGGTEAFF
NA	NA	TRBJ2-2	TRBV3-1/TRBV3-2	TGTGCCAGCAGCCCCCCCCTGAGTTTCGGGGGCCCGAACACCGGGGAGCTGTTTTTT	CASSPPLSFGGPNTGELFF
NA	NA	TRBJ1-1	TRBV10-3	TGTGCCATCAGTGCGCTGAACACTGAAGCTTTCTTT	CAISALNTEAFF
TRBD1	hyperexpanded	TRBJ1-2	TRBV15	TGTGCCACCAGCAGACCCGGGACAGGGGCCTATGGCTACACCTTC	CATSRPGTGAYGYTF
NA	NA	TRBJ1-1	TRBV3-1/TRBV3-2	TGTGCCAGCAGCCAAGTCCCTGCGGGGGGCACTGAAGCTTTCTTT	CASSQVPAGGTEAFF
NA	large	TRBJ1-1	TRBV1	TGCACCAGCAGCCAAGAACCCGTGGAAGGGGTTGGTGAAGCTTTCTTT	CTSSQEPVEGVGEAFF
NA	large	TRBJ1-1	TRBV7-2	TGTGCCAGCAGGAAGGGGCCAGGGGAGAACACTGAAGCTTTCTTT	CASRKGPGENTEAFF
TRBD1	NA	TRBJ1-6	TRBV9	TGTGCCAGCAGCGTTGAAGGGGGCAAGAATTCACCCCTCCACTTT	CASSVEGGKNSPLHF
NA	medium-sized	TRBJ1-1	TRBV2	TGTGCCAGCAGTGAAGCGAGGTCTTTCTTT	CASSEARSFF
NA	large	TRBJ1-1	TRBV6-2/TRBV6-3	TGTGCCAGCAGTTATTACGTGGGTTCGAACACTGAAGCTTTCTTT	CASSYYVGSNTEAFF
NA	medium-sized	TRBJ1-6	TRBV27	TGTGCCAGCACGCCGACTCCAGAAATGCGTTCACCCCTCCACTTT	CASTPTPEMRSPLHF
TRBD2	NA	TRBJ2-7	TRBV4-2	TGTGCCAGCAGTCGTCATAGCGGGGGCCAAAACTACGAGCAGTACTTC	CASSRHSGGQNYEQYF
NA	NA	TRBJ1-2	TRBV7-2	TGTGCCAGCAGCCCCGACCGAACCGCTAACTATGGCTACACCTTC	CASSPDRTANYGYTF
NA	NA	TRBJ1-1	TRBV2	TGTGCCAGCAACCCGAGGGGGAACACTGAAGCTTTCTTT	CASNPRGNTEAFF
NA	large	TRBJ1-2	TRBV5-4	TGTGCCAGCAGCTTGGAAACCGGACGGGGCTACACCTTC	CASSLETGRGYTF
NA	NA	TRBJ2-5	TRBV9	TGTGCCAGCAGTGCCGGTCCAGACGGGACCCAGTACTTC	CASSAGPDGTQYF
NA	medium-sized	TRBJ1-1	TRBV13	TGTGCCAGCAGTTTAGACAGTAGGGGTGAAGCTTTCTTT	CASSLDSRGEAFF
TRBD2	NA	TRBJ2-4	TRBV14	TGTGCCAGCAGCTTAAGCCCCGGGGCTAGCGGGGGGGCATCCGACACGTTAGCCAAAAACATTCAGTACTTC	CASSLSPGASGGASDTLAKNIQYF
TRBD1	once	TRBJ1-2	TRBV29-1	TGCAGCGTTGGGCAGGGGGCGGGTGGCTACACCTTC	CSVGQGAGGYTF
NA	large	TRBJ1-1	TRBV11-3	TGTGCCAGCAGCCCCCACGGATTGAGTGAAGCTTTCTTT	CASSPHGLSEAFF
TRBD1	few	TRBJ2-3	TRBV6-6	TGTGCCAGCAGGACGAACCCGGACAGGAGCACAGATACGCAGTATTTT	CASRTNPDRSTDTQYF
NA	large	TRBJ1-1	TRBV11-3	TGTGCCAGCAGCTTCTACACTGAAGCTTTCTTT	CASSFYTEAFF
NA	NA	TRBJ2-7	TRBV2	TGTGCCAGCACCCCTACCCGAGTTGGGGCCTACGAGCAGTACTTC	CASTPTRVGAYEQYF
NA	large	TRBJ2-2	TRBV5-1	TGCGCCAGCAGCTTGATCGGGGGGCAAGGCACCGGGGAGCTGTTTTTT	CASSLIGGQGTGELFF
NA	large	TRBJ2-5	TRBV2	TGTGCCAGCAGTGAAGGTCGACAGTACCAAGAGACCCAGTACTTC	CASSEGRQYQETQYF
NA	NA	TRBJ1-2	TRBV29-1	TGCAGCGTTGGGTCCGATAACTATGGCTACACCTTC	CSVGSDNYGYTF
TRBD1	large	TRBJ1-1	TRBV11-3	TGTGCCAGCAGCTCCGGACAGGGGAACACTGAAGCTTTCTTT	CASSSGQGNTEAFF
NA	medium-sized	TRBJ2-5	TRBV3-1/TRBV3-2	TGTGCCAGCAGCCAAGATATAGGACGGGCTGGAGAGACCCAGTACTTC	CASSQDIGRAGETQYF
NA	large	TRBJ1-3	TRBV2	TGTGCCAGCAAACAGGAAAGCTCTGGAAACACCATATATTTT	CASKQESSGNTIYF
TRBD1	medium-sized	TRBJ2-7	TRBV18	TGTGCCAGCTCCGTCTACGGGACAGCCATCTCCTACGAGCAGTACTTC	CASSVYGTAISYEQYF
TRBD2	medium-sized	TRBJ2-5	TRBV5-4	TGTGCCAGCAGCTACCCGGGACTAGCGGGGGGAGAGACCCAGTACTTC	CASSYPGLAGGETQYF
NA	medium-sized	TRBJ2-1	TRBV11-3	TGTGCCAGCAGCTTATTGTTTGATGAGCAGTTCTTC	CASSLLFDEQFF
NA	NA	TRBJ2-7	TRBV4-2	TGTGCCAGCAGCCAAGATTCAGGGCTTCCCTACGAGCAGTACTTC	CASSQDSGLPYEQYF
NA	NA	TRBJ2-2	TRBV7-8	TGTGCCAGCAGCTTAAGAGAAGGAAAGGCGGGGGAGCTGTTTTTT	CASSLREGKAGELFF
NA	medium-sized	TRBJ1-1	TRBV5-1	TGCGCCAGCAGCCGTGTTACGAACACTGAAGCTTTCTTT	CASSRVTNTEAFF
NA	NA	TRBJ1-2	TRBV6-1	TGTGCCAGCAGTGAAGTTACCGGGACGGCCTATGGCTACACCTTC	CASSEVTGTAYGYTF
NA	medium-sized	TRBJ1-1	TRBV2	TGTGCCAGCAACGTGGACGGTGGCAGTGCGGCTTTCTTT	CASNVDGGSAAFF
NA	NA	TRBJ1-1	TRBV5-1	TGCGCCAGCAGCTTGATGGCAGTGGGCACTGAAGCTTTCTTT	CASSLMAVGTEAFF
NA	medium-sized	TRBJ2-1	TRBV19	TGTGCCAGTAGTATAGATGGGGGCAAGCGGGATTGGGTCAATGAGCAGTTCTTC	CASSIDGGKRDWVNEQFF